This entry features one T cell receptor (beta chain) sequence. The target antigen is unknown. Treatment noted: some 20 received Ad26.COV2.S at low or high dose, single or two shots; about 5 received placebo; per-sample allocation not given. Sampling occurred on day 63 after the first vaccine or placebo injection. This specimen comes from a study of Ad26.COV2.S vaccination and SARS-CoV-2 variants. Study-wide findings and caveats: Vaccine recipients and placebo recipients showed similar non-spike TCR breadth.

Method: immunoSEQ multiplex PCR; TCRdb's copy keeps in-frame clones and lacks some. The sample has fewer than 400,000 clones, under 90% seen once; the top ten hold around 5%. V lost 7 bases to trimming and J lost 10 bases; unmatched junction nucleotides: 18. CDR1 and CDR2 (germline): MDHEN, SYDVKM. CDR3 size: 15 residues. This clonotype was obtained from a person aged 18-65 years who received the Ad26.COV2.S COVID-19 vaccine or a placebo. Sample: peripheral blood, taken in a trial of Ad26.COV2.S vaccine versus placebo. This chain uses TRBV28 with TRBJ2-5; 7 positions match TRBD2. CDR3 DNA: TGTGCCAGCACTCCAAGCGGGAACCCCAAGAGAGTCCAGTACTTC. This sequence encodes CASTPSGNPKRVQYF.